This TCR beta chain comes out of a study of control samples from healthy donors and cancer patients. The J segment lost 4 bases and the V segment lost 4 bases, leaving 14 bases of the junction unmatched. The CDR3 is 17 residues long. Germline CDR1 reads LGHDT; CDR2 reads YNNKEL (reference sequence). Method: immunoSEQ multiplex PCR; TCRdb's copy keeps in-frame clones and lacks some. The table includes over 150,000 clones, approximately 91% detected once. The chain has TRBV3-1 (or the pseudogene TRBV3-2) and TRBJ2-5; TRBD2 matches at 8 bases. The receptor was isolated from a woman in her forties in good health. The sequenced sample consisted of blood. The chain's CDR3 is CASSPPDSGVQGETQYF. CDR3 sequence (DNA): TGTGCCAGCAGCCCCCCCGATAGCGGGGTCCAAGGAGAGACCCAGTACTTC.